A single sample is the source of the 27 T cell receptor beta chains below, sequenced in a study of T cell responses to AZD1222 COVID-19 vaccine. This table comes from immunoSEQ multiplex PCR, and its TCRdb copy is limited to in-frame clones, with some not included. The data show over 110,000 clones, 85% to 95% seen once. The specimen was peripheral blood, collected on day 0 of AZD1222 vaccination. The receptors come from an adult in good health.

The chain employs TRBV5-6 and TRBJ2-7; the D gene is possibly TRBD2 (5 bases). In germline, CDR1 is SGHDT, CDR2 YYEEEE. There are 13 residues in the CDR3. Trimming cost V 1 base and J 2 bases, with 7 bases left between them. CDR3 protein: CASSLRGTYEQYF. As DNA, the CDR3 is TGTGCCAGCAGCTTGCGAGGGACCTACGAGCAGTACTTC. The complete variable domain, with remaining parts taken from reference TRBV5-6 and TRBJ2-7, reads DAGVTQSPTHLIKTRGQQVTLRCSPKSGHDTVSWYQQALGQGPQFIFQYYEEEERQRGNFPDRFSGHQFPNYSSELNVNALLLGDSALYLCASSLRGTYEQYFGPGTRLTVT.

The rearrangement links TRBV7-9 to TRBJ1-2; D not resolved. Trimming removed 0 bases from V and 8 bases from J, with 16 bases in between. This CDR3 has 15 amino acids. The germline gives CDR1 SEHNR, CDR2 FQNEAQ (reference sequence). The CDR3: CASSLAIGPAEGYTF. The CDR3 DNA is TGTGCCAGCAGCTTAGCCATCGGCCCCGCGGAAGGCTACACCTTC.

This sequence joins TRBV18 and TRBJ2-1, with a tentative D call TRBD2 (7 bases). Germline CDR1 KGHSH, CDR2 LQKENI. Deletions cut 1 base from V and 5 bases from J, with 15 bases between. This CDR3 has 16 residues. CDR3 loop: CASSPLSSGDNNEQFF. DNA of the CDR3: TGTGCCAGCTCACCACTTTCCAGCGGGGACAACAATGAGCAGTTCTTC.

V usage is TRBV5-4 and J usage is TRBJ1-5; 8 bases line up with TRBD1. The germline V gene encodes CDR1 SGHNT and CDR2 YYREEE (reference sequence). With 5 bases clipped from V and 2 bases from J, the junction kept 6 bases outside the gene matches. The CDR3 contains 15 residues. In DNA form, the CDR3 reads TGTGCCAGCAGTGTGGCAGGGGGCGGCAATCAGCCCCAGCATTTT. As protein: CASSVAGGGNQPQHF.

V gene TRBV5-4 combines with J gene TRBJ2-1, with D unresolved. From germline, CDR1 is SGHNT and CDR2 YYREEE (reference sequence). The CDR3 sequence is 11 residues long. V was trimmed by 0 bases and J by 9 bases, leaving 4 bases between them. CDR3 DNA: TGTGCCAGCAGCTTGGGTGGTGAGCAGTTCTTC. Encoded protein: CASSLGGEQFF.

The table lists this clone with a count of one. The V call is TRBV7-9, the J call TRBJ2-7; 10 bases fit TRBD2. After removal of 1 base from V and 3 bases from J, the junction contained 6 bases not matched to a gene. CDR3 length: 16 residues. Germline V gene data show CDR1 as SEHNR and CDR2 as FQNEAQ (reference sequence). In nucleotides, the CDR3 is TGTGCCAGCAGCTTAGAAATGACTAGCGGGTTCTACGAGCAGTACTTC. Its translation: CASSLEMTSGFYEQYF.

The gene calls are TRBV2 and TRBJ2-5; 8 bases map to TRBD2. The CDR3 has 14 amino acids. Losses at the gene ends were 6 bases for V and 5 bases for J; bases not matched to a gene: 8. Germline V gene data show CDR1 as SNHLY and CDR2 as FYNNEI. The CDR3 nucleotides are TGTGCCAGCAGAGGACGGGGGGGCCGGGAGACCCAGTACTTC. It codes for CASRGRGGRETQYF.

V and J are TRBV2 and TRBJ1-5; 7 nucleotides agree with TRBD1. Trimming at V came to 6 bases and at J to 7 bases, leaving 9 bases not matched to a gene. CDR1 and CDR2 from the germline V gene are SNHLY and FYNNEI. This CDR3 has 14 amino acids. This chain's CDR3 is CASRGTGDSQPQHF. CDR3 nucleotides: TGTGCCAGCAGGGGAACAGGGGACTCCCAGCCCCAGCATTTT.

The chain combines TRBV7-9 with TRBJ1-1; perhaps TRBD1 as D (5 bases). The CDR3 contains 14 residues. CDR1 and CDR2 from the germline V gene are SEHNR and FQNEAQ (reference sequence). V gave up 5 bases and J gave up 1 base, with 11 bases separating them. The CDR3 sequence is CASSVDTGNTEAFF. The CDR3 DNA reads as TGTGCCAGCAGCGTAGACACAGGGAACACTGAAGCTTTCTTT.

The gene calls are TRBV24-1 and TRBJ2-1; 10 positions agree with TRBD1. Trimming removed 3 bases from V and 8 bases from J; junction bases left unmatched: 9. CDR1 is KGHDR and CDR2 is SFDVKD in the germline V gene. This CDR3 is 16 amino acids long. CDR3 region: CATSDGGQGVKYEQFF. The CDR3 nucleotides read TGTGCCACCAGTGATGGCGGACAGGGGGTTAAGTATGAGCAGTTCTTC.

V is TRBV3-1 (or the pseudogene TRBV3-2) and J is TRBJ2-7; TRBD2 aligns across 13 bases. This CDR3 spans 18 amino acids. Germline V gene data show CDR1 as LGHDT and CDR2 as YNNKEL (reference sequence). V shed 0 bases, J shed 2 bases, and the junction held 7 bases outside the gene matches. The CDR3, as DNA: TGTGCCAGCAGCCAAGAACTAGCGGGAGGGCCCTTAGCCTACGAGCAGTACTTC. Its protein product is CASSQELAGGPLAYEQYF.

This clone appeared once. This chain uses TRBV9 with TRBJ2-7; TRBD2 aligns across 8 bases. J lost 0 bases, V lost 0 bases, and 5 bases had no gene match. Germline-derived CDR1 and CDR2 are SGDLS and YYNGEE. The CDR3 is made up of 16 amino acids. The CDR3 loop is CASSVGGSGASYEQYF. The CDR3 DNA follows: TGTGCCAGCAGCGTAGGCGGTAGCGGGGCCTCCTACGAGCAGTACTTC.

This chain links TRBV15 with TRBJ2-7, with D maybe TRBD2 (5 bases). CDR1 and CDR2 (germline): LNHNV, YYDKDF (reference sequence). This CDR3 is 17 amino acids long. V was cut by 0 bases and J by 3 bases, with 18 bases left in between. DNA of the CDR3: TGTGCCACCAGCAGAGAGTCGGGAACATTATCCGACTACGAGCAGTACTTC. This gives the protein CATSRESGTLSDYEQYF. Full variable domain (rest looked up from reference TRBV15 and TRBJ2-7): DAMVIQNPRYQVTQFGKPVTLSCSQTLNHNVMYWYQQKSSQAPKLLFHYYDKDFNNEADTPDNFQSRRPNTSFCFLDIRSPGLGDTAMYLCATSRESGTLSDYEQYFGPGTRLTVT.

The V call is TRBV6-2 or TRBV6-3, the J call TRBJ1-1; the match to TRBD1 covers 9 bases. The CDR3 has 15 residues. Germline-derived CDR1 and CDR2 are MNHEY and SVGEGT. V shed 0 bases, J shed 6 bases, and the junction held 5 bases outside the gene matches. CDR3 loop: CASSYSGQGGAEAFF. CDR3 coding DNA: TGTGCCAGCAGTTACTCGGGACAGGGCGGCGCTGAAGCTTTCTTT.

The chain uses TRBV5-3 and TRBJ1-2; TRBD1 might be the D (5 bases). TRBV5-3 is designated an ORF whose function remains uncertain. This CDR3 spans 15 amino acids. The V end lost 4 bases, the J end lost 1 base, and 14 bases lay between the germline ends. CDR3 loop: CARSLKTAHNYGYTF. In nucleotides, the CDR3 is TGTGCCAGAAGCCTTAAGACAGCTCATAACTATGGCTACACCTTC.

The chain links TRBV5-1 to TRBJ2-1, with TRBD2 as a possible D gene (5 bases). The germline gives CDR1 SGHRS, CDR2 YFSETQ. V was shortened by 4 bases and J by 7 bases, with 18 bases between the two germline ends. The CDR3 consists of 15 residues. DNA of the CDR3: TGCGCCAGCAGCACCGGTCGAGCGGAGGAGAATGAGCAGTTCTTC. Translating it yields CASSTGRAEENEQFF. The variable domain in full, completed from reference TRBV5-1 and TRBJ2-1, reads KAGVTQTPRYLIKTRGQQVTLSCSPISGHRSVSWYQQTPGQGLQFLFEYFSETQRNKGNFPGRFSGRQFSNSRSEMNVSTLELGDSALYLCASSTGRAEENEQFFGPGTRLTVL.

V usage is TRBV5-1 and J usage is TRBJ2-7; possibly TRBD1 for D (5 bases). Germline V gene data show CDR1 as SGHRS and CDR2 as YFSETQ. The V end was cut by 4 bases, the J end by 3 bases, with 14 bases between. The CDR3 consists of 14 residues. Here the CDR3 reads CASSPQVKVYEQYF. In DNA, the CDR3 is TGCGCCAGCAGCCCACAGGTGAAGGTCTACGAGCAGTACTTC. Complete variable domain (other parts from reference TRBV5-1 and TRBJ2-7): KAGVTQTPRYLIKTRGQQVTLSCSPISGHRSVSWYQQTPGQGLQFLFEYFSETQRNKGNFPGRFSGRQFSNSRSEMNVSTLELGDSALYLCASSPQVKVYEQYFGPGTRLTVT.

The rearrangement links TRBV29-1 to TRBJ2-1; TRBD2 is a possible D gene (5 bases). Germline V lookup: CDR1 SQVTM, CDR2 ANQGSEA. The CDR3 sequence is 14 residues long. The V gene lost 6 bases and the J gene lost 0 bases, with 12 bases spanning the gap. The CDR3 DNA is TGCAGCGTAGAGGGCCGGGTCTCCTACAATGAGCAGTTCTTC. It translates to CSVEGRVSYNEQFF.

Points on this clone: This specimen includes other DNA sequences encoding the same CDR3. V usage is TRBV9 and J usage is TRBJ2-5; 10 bases fit TRBD2. CDR3 length: 14 amino acids. V shed 0 bases, J shed 4 bases, and the junction held 0 bases outside the gene matches. Germline assignment: CDR1 SGDLS and CDR2 YYNGEE. The CDR3 coding sequence is TGTGCCAGCAGCGTAGGACTAGCGGGAGAGACCCAGTACTTC. Its translation: CASSVGLAGETQYF.

The V gene is TRBV7-2, the J gene TRBJ2-3; maybe TRBD2 (6 bases). The V gene's germline CDR1 is SGHTA and CDR2 FQGNSA. The CDR3 runs 16 residues. V gave up 5 bases and J gave up 0 bases, with 15 bases separating them. CDR3 nucleotide sequence: TGTGCCAGCAGCCCGGGGGTAGCGGTGAGCACAGATACGCAGTATTTT. Translating gives CASSPGVAVSTDTQYF.

CDR3 sequence (DNA): TGTGCCAGTAGTACCCTCAGGGGAATCAGCAATCAGCCCCAGCATTTT. Residues: CASSTLRGISNQPQHF. This sequence joins TRBV19 and TRBJ1-5; maybe TRBD1 (6 bases). This CDR3 comprises 16 residues. Between the trimmed V and J ends, which lost 4 bases and 1 base, there was a span of 14 bases. Germline-derived CDR1 and CDR2 are LNHDA and SQIVND (reference sequence). Using reference TRBV19 and TRBJ1-5 for the parts outside the CDR3, the full variable domain is DGGITQSPKYLFRKEGQNVTLSCEQNLNHDAMYWYRQDPGQGLRLIYYSQIVNDFQKGDIAEGYSVSREKKESFPLTVTSAQKNPTAFYLCASSTLRGISNQPQHFGDGTRLSIL.

This chain uses TRBV14 with TRBJ1-6; D remains unclear. Germline lookup yields CDR1 SGHDN and CDR2 FVKESK. V lost 5 bases and J 9 bases, leaving 14 bases between the germline ends. This CDR3 region has 14 residues. For the CDR3, the DNA is TGTGCCAGCAGCATCCTTGGCGGGGTTTCACCCCTCCACTTT. Residues: CASSILGGVSPLHF.

Here the CDR3 reads CASSKVGSEAFF. CDR3 DNA sequence: TGTGCCAGCAGCAAAGTGGGCTCTGAAGCTTTCTTT. This chain connects TRBV21-1 to TRBJ1-1; the D segment call TRBD1 is taken from the table without a DNA check. TRBV21-1 is reported as a pseudogene. The CDR3 covers 12 residues.

The genes are TRBV11-3 and TRBJ2-3, with D perhaps matching TRBD2 (6 bases). This CDR3 comprises 15 residues. Germline V CDR1 and CDR2: SGHNT, YENEEA. V was pared by 1 base and J by 5 bases, with 13 bases between. The CDR3 bases are TGTGCCAGCAGCTTAGGCGCCGTCGGGGGAGATACGCAGTATTTT. As protein: CASSLGAVGGDTQYF.

The gene calls are TRBV19 and TRBJ1-3; 7 bases align to TRBD1. The CDR3 spans 16 residues. The V segment lost 4 bases and the J segment 0 bases; nucleotides outside the gene matches: 6. The germline V gene encodes CDR1 LNHDA and CDR2 SQIVND (reference sequence). The CDR3 region is CASSTRDRSSGNTIYF. In DNA, the CDR3 is TGTGCCAGTAGTACCCGGGACAGATCCTCTGGAAACACCATATATTTT.

The chain links TRBV19 to TRBJ2-1; the match to TRBD2 covers 9 bases. J gave up 7 bases and V 5 bases, and 9 bases lay outside the gene matches. The V gene's germline CDR1 is LNHDA and CDR2 SQIVND (reference sequence). The CDR3 spans 15 residues. This CDR3 reads CASSSLGGGANEQFF. Written as DNA, the CDR3 is TGTGCCAGTAGTTCACTGGGCGGGGGGGCGAATGAGCAGTTCTTC. Based on the CDR3 plus reference TRBV19 and TRBJ2-1, the full variable domain is DGGITQSPKYLFRKEGQNVTLSCEQNLNHDAMYWYRQDPGQGLRLIYYSQIVNDFQKGDIAEGYSVSREKKESFPLTVTSAQKNPTAFYLCASSSLGGGANEQFFGPGTRLTVL.

This clone is a singleton in its sample. This chain joins TRBV19 and TRBJ1-1, with D hard to call. Deletions cut 11 bases from V and 2 bases from J, with 15 bases between. Per the germline V gene, CDR1 is LNHDA and CDR2 is SQIVND (reference sequence). The CDR3 runs 13 residues. The CDR3 DNA follows: TGTGCCTCAAGAGGCGGGGTAAACACTGAAGCTTTCTTT. Its protein product is CASRGGVNTEAFF. Using reference TRBV19 and TRBJ1-1 for the parts outside the CDR3, the full variable domain is DGGITQSPKYLFRKEGQNVTLSCEQNLNHDAMYWYRQDPGQGLRLIYYSQIVNDFQKGDIAEGYSVSREKKESFPLTVTSAQKNPTAFYLCASRGGVNTEAFFGQGTRLTVV.